These 12 T cell receptor beta chains were sequenced from one sample in a study of blood T cell repertoires in COVID-19. Libraries were prepared by immunoSEQ multiplex PCR; TCRdb keeps only in-frame clonotypes and omits some of them. The sample gives fewer than 300,000 clones, 88% of which show up once; 1% to 1.5% is in the top ten. The sequenced material came from PBMCs or T cells enriched from blood (not recorded which). The source is a woman aged 35 to 49 with acute COVID-19.

The genes are TRBV7-9 and TRBJ2-7, with a possible D match to TRBD1 (5 bases). V was pared by 5 bases and J by 7 bases, with 18 bases between. The V gene's germline CDR1 is SEHNR and CDR2 FQNEAQ (reference sequence). CDR3 size: 14 residues. CDR3 nucleotides: TGTGCCAGCAGCCAGGACACCGGTCGGCATGAGCAGTACGTC. Its protein is CASSQDTGRHEQYV.

This chain uses TRBV6-2 or TRBV6-3 with TRBJ2-5; 7 positions agree with TRBD2. This CDR3 is 16 amino acids long. V lost 0 bases and J lost 4; bases outside the gene matches: 8. The germline V gene encodes CDR1 MNHEY and CDR2 SVGEGT. The CDR3 region is CASSYSMAGAAETQYF. In nucleotides, the CDR3 is TGTGCCAGCAGTTACTCGATGGCGGGAGCGGCAGAGACCCAGTACTTC.

The chain employs TRBV19 and TRBJ1-1; D gene unclear. Trimming took 4 bases from V and 2 from J, leaving 11 bases between them. The CDR3 has 14 residues. Per the germline V gene, CDR1 is LNHDA and CDR2 is SQIVND (reference sequence). The CDR3 DNA reads TGTGCCAGTAGTAAGAGGACTTTAAACACTGAAGCTTTCTTT. Its protein product is CASSKRTLNTEAFF. Looking up the rest from reference TRBV19 and TRBJ1-1 gives the full variable domain: DGGITQSPKYLFRKEGQNVTLSCEQNLNHDAMYWYRQDPGQGLRLIYYSQIVNDFQKGDIAEGYSVSREKKESFPLTVTSAQKNPTAFYLCASSKRTLNTEAFFGQGTRLTVV.

The rearrangement uses TRBV20-1 and TRBJ2-1; TRBD1 aligns across 8 bases. CDR3 length: 14 amino acids. V gave up 3 bases and J gave up 7 bases; unmatched junction bases: 8. CDR1 is DFQATT and CDR2 is SNEGSKA in the germline V gene (reference sequence). In DNA form, the CDR3 reads TGCAGTGCTAGTATTCGGACAGGGTGGAATGAGCAGTTCTTC. Translating gives CSASIRTGWNEQFF.

The chain couples TRBV3-1 (or the pseudogene TRBV3-2) to TRBJ2-1; D perhaps matches TRBD2 (5 bases). The CDR3 loop spans 15 amino acids. CDR1 is LGHDT, CDR2 YNNKEL, per germline (reference sequence). With 0 bases removed from V and 7 bases from J, the gap between germline ends came to 13 bases. The CDR3 region has the DNA TGTGCCAGCAGCCAAGACGGTGGGAGAGTTAATGAGCAGTTCTTC. It yields the protein CASSQDGGRVNEQFF.

This chain links TRBV30 with TRBJ1-2, with 8 bases that match TRBD1. Germline V gene data show CDR1 as GTSNPN and CDR2 as SVGIG (reference sequence). J lost 5 bases, V lost 4 bases, and 6 bases had no gene match. The CDR3 spans 13 residues. The CDR3 coding sequence is TGTGCCTGGAAGGGCAGGGGGCAATATGGCTACACCTTC. This gives the protein CAWKGRGQYGYTF.

This sequence joins TRBV11-2 and TRBJ1-3, with 7 bases fitting TRBD1. Germline CDR1 reads SGHAT; CDR2 reads FQNNGV. V lost 5 bases to trimming and J lost 4 bases; unmatched junction nucleotides: 11. There are 16 residues in the CDR3. The CDR3 loop reads CASSPRTGFEGNTIYF. The CDR3 coding sequence is TGTGCCAGCAGCCCTCGGACAGGATTTGAAGGAAACACCATATATTTT.

The genes are TRBV6-5 and TRBJ1-3; D might be TRBD1 (5 bases). The germline V gene encodes CDR1 MNHEY and CDR2 SVGAGI. The V and J ends lost 3 bases and 0 bases respectively, with 9 bases between them. The CDR3 runs 15 residues. CDR3 loop: CASSYGGDSGNTIYF. Here the CDR3 DNA reads TGTGCCAGCAGTTATGGAGGGGACTCTGGAAACACCATATATTTT.

The chain joins TRBV19 to TRBJ1-3, with TRBD1 matching over 7 bases. After removal of 2 bases from V and 0 bases from J, the junction contained 10 bases not matched to a gene. The CDR3 spans 18 residues. CDR1 and CDR2 (germline): LNHDA, SQIVND (reference sequence). The CDR3 is CASSIWKGTESSGNTIYF. The CDR3, as DNA: TGTGCCAGTAGTATATGGAAGGGGACAGAGAGCTCTGGAAACACCATATATTTT.

This clone came up a few times. This chain uses TRBV18 with TRBJ1-1; 7 bases are a match to TRBD1. The ends lost 0 bases at V and 4 bases at J; junction bases unmatched: 5. The CDR3 extends over 15 amino acids. Looked up from germline, CDR1 is KGHSH and CDR2 is LQKENI. CDR3 DNA: TGTGCCAGCTCACCACCAAGTAGGGGGCCCACTGAAGCTTTCTTT. Residues: CASSPPSRGPTEAFF.

The chain recombines TRBV28 with TRBJ2-7; 9 bases agree with TRBD2. The V and J ends lost 8 bases and 5 bases, in that order; junction bases with no gene match: 19. CDR1 MDHEN and CDR2 SYDVKM come from the germline V gene. This CDR3 is built from 17 residues. CDR3 sequence: CASGPTFGTSNGDEQYV. CDR3 DNA sequence: TGTGCCAGCGGACCGACCTTCGGGACTAGCAATGGGGACGAGCAGTACGTC.

This chain uses TRBV21-1 with TRBJ1-2; the table's D call TRBD1 went unverified against the DNA. TRBV21-1 is an annotated pseudogene. The length of the CDR3 is 16 residues. The DNA for the CDR3 is TGTGCCAGCAGCAAAGTTCGGACAGGGATTAACTATGGCTACACCTTC. Its protein product is CASSKVRTGINYGYTF.